This section outlines one T cell receptor beta chain sequence together with its context. The table came from immunoSEQ multiplex PCR; TCRdb's copy has only in-frame clones and leaves some out. This sample has around 270,000 clones, with 80% to 90% found just once. The data belong to a study of blood T cell repertoires in COVID-19. This CDR3 has 15 amino acids. Germline CDR1 is MNHEY and CDR2 is SVGAGI. Trimming shortened V by 4 bases and J by 16 bases, and 26 bases separated the two germline ends. J is TRBJ2-1 and V is TRBV6-5; a weak D match, TRBD2 (6 bases). This receptor was taken from a woman in her forties or fifties with acute or convalescent COVID-19. Sequenced material: peripheral blood. In DNA form, the CDR3 reads TGTGCCAGCAGTTCCCGAGGCGGGATCCCCACTGAGGTATTCTTC. It specifies CASSSRGGIPTEVFF.